This T cell receptor beta chain comes out of a study of sequential checkpoint blockade in melanoma. Study-level background: Both treatment sequences were followed by maintenance nivolumab.

The table came from immunoSEQ multiplex PCR; TCRdb's copy has only in-frame clones and leaves some out. The sample lists 30,000 to 45,000 clones, roughly 84% occurring once. Treatment defined: randomized to nivolumab then ipilimumab (arm A) or the reverse (arm B). The specimen comprised CD8+ T cells sorted from blood (inferred from file names), sampled from a patient given nivolumab and ipilimumab in sequence. This receptor was identified in a human donor with melanoma.

The CDR3 is CASSYSFTGQNEKLFF. The CDR3 coding sequence is TGTGCCAGCAGTTACTCGTTCACAGGGCAGAATGAAAAACTGTTTTTT. The chain carries TRBV6-5 and TRBJ1-4, with TRBD1 as a possible D gene (6 bases). This CDR3 is 16 amino acids long. Germline-derived CDR1 and CDR2 are MNHEY and SVGAGI. V shed 0 bases and J shed 5 bases, with 13 bases lying between them.